These 32 T cell receptor beta chains were sequenced from one sample in a study of cytomegalovirus exposure and HLA in healthy donors. Use of 60 Vbeta and 13 Jbeta primers characterized the PCR. The protocol was immunoSEQ multiplex PCR, while the TCRdb copy is restricted to in-frame clones and leaves out a portion. The table shows approximately 150,000 clones, with approximately 85% occurring only once. The sample was PBMCs. Receptors originate from a man aged 25-45 years in good health and CMV-seropositive.

The J gene is TRBJ1-2, the V gene TRBV4-3; TRBD1 is a possible D gene (6 bases). V was trimmed by 3 bases and J by 2 bases, leaving 10 bases between them. From germline, CDR1 is LGHNA and CDR2 YSLEER. CDR3 length: 14 residues. CDR3 sequence: CASSQYRANYGYTF. For the CDR3, the DNA is TGCGCCAGCAGCCAGTACAGGGCCAACTATGGCTACACCTTC.

This rearrangement joins TRBV6-5 to TRBJ1-1; tentative D call: TRBD1 (5 bases). This CDR3 is 15 amino acids long. Trimming removed 0 bases from V and 8 bases from J, with 16 bases in between. Germline V gives CDR1 MNHEY, CDR2 SVGAGI. CDR3 nucleotides: TGTGCCAGCAGTTACTCAGGCGGGGACTTTAGGGAAGCTTTCTTT. Its translation is CASSYSGGDFREAFF.

This clone appeared a single time. The CDR3 loop reads CASSDRDFSYEQYF. Here the CDR3 DNA reads TGTGCCAGTAGCGACAGGGACTTCTCCTACGAGCAGTACTTC. J is TRBJ2-7 and V is TRBV19, with a tentative D call TRBD1 (7 bases). The CDR3 is 14 amino acids. Trimming cost V 6 bases and J 0 bases, with 12 bases left between them. Looked up from germline, CDR1 is LNHDA and CDR2 is SQIVND (reference sequence).

The chain couples TRBV5-1 to TRBJ2-2; D is uncertain. The ends were cut back, 6 bases at V and 1 base at J, with 7 bases in the middle. The CDR3 is 13 amino acids. Per the germline V gene, CDR1 is SGHRS and CDR2 is YFSETQ. In nucleotides, the CDR3 is TGCGCCAGCACCGCAGAGAACACCGGGGAGCTGTTTTTT. Residues: CASTAENTGELFF.

The V gene is TRBV19, the J gene TRBJ2-2; TRBD2 agrees at 9 bases. This CDR3 spans 17 amino acids. With V trimmed by 5 bases and J by 5 bases, 12 bases remained unmatched. Germline-derived CDR1 and CDR2 are LNHDA and SQIVND (reference sequence). The CDR3 sequence is CASSPSAAGGRTGELFF. The CDR3 DNA follows: TGTGCCAGTAGTCCCTCCGCAGCGGGAGGTAGAACCGGGGAGCTGTTTTTT.

CDR3 protein: CASSPPPPRGGLNIQYF. CDR3 DNA: TGTGCCAGTAGTCCTCCCCCTCCTAGGGGAGGTCTAAACATTCAGTACTTC. The chain couples TRBV19 to TRBJ2-4, with TRBD2 as a possible D gene (6 bases). There are 17 residues in the CDR3. Trimming removed 5 bases from V and 6 bases from J, with 23 bases in between. Germline-derived CDR1 and CDR2 are LNHDA and SQIVND (reference sequence).

The chain combines TRBV5-5 with TRBJ2-7; 9 bases map to TRBD2. V trimming: 3 bases; J trimming: 2 bases; junction bases outside the gene matches: 9. This CDR3 comprises 16 residues. Per the germline V gene, CDR1 is SGHKS and CDR2 is YYEKEE (reference sequence). CDR3 nucleotides: TGTGCCAGCAGCTCCCCTAGCGGGGTTGATACCTACGAGCAGTACTTC. Translated, it gives CASSSPSGVDTYEQYF.

The chain couples TRBV6-6 to TRBJ2-4, with a tentative D call TRBD2 (5 bases). Germline V gene sequence: CDR1 MNHNY, CDR2 SVGAGI (reference sequence). The CDR3 sequence is 15 residues long. V shed 4 bases and J shed 0 bases, with 10 bases lying between them. The CDR3 region is CASSFGLLAKNIQYF. CDR3 DNA sequence: TGTGCCAGCAGTTTTGGACTGCTAGCCAAAAACATTCAGTACTTC.

The rearrangement links TRBV18 to TRBJ2-1, with 9 bases that match TRBD2. Trimming took 0 bases from V and 9 from J; bases not matched to a gene: 12. Germline V gene sequence: CDR1 KGHSH, CDR2 LQKENI. This CDR3 comprises 17 residues. DNA for the CDR3: TGTGCCAGCTCACCACCGGGACCTTTTGTAGCGGGAGTTGAGCAGTTCTTC. It specifies CASSPPGPFVAGVEQFF.

This clone appeared a single time. This sequence joins TRBV5-5 and TRBJ1-2; possible D gene TRBD1, 5 bases. The germline CDR1 and CDR2 sequences are SGHKS and YYEKEE (reference sequence). This CDR3 region has 17 residues. V lost 4 bases and J lost 2, with 21 bases in between. Written as DNA, the CDR3 is TGTGCCAGCAGCCGAATACTGAGGGGAGGGCTGAACTATGGCTACACCTTC. This gives the protein CASSRILRGGLNYGYTF.

The chain carries TRBV29-1 and TRBJ2-7, with a possible D match to TRBD2 (6 bases). CDR1 is SQVTM, CDR2 ANQGSEA, per germline. The length of the CDR3 is 11 residues. Trimming left V 3 bases short and J 10 bases short, with 13 bases between. The CDR3 spells CSVESRDLQYF. In DNA form, the CDR3 reads TGCAGCGTTGAGAGCCGGGACTTACAGTACTTC.

This clone was counted a few times. The junction shows a germline mismatch at one end, possibly a read error. This sequence joins TRBV7-7 and TRBJ2-5; no clear D. Germline V gives CDR1 SSHAT, CDR2 FNYEAQ (reference sequence). The CDR3 runs to 13 residues. CDR3: CASSFIVGETQYF. The CDR3 nucleotides are TGTGCTAGCAGCTTTATCGTGGGCGAGACCCAGTACTTC.

In this sample, this clone turned up a few times. The chain carries TRBV7-9 and TRBJ1-6; 9 bases align to TRBD1. Germline V lookup: CDR1 SEHNR, CDR2 FQNEAQ (reference sequence). The V and J ends lost 3 bases and 5 bases, in that order; junction bases with no gene match: 5. The CDR3 consists of 16 residues. CDR3 residues: CASSFPGQGNNSPLHF. The CDR3 region has the DNA TGTGCCAGCAGCTTCCCGGGACAGGGAAATAATTCACCCCTCCACTTT. Using reference TRBV7-9 and TRBJ1-6 for the parts outside the CDR3, the full variable domain is DTGVSQNPRHKITKRGQNVTFRCDPISEHNRLYWYRQTLGQGPEFLTYFQNEAQLEKSRLLSDRFSAERPKGSFSTLEIQRTEQGDSAMYLCASSFPGQGNNSPLHFGNGTRLTVT.

This sequence joins TRBV5-5 and TRBJ2-5; the D gene is possibly TRBD2 (6 bases). Germline V lookup: CDR1 SGHKS, CDR2 YYEKEE (reference sequence). The CDR3 extends over 13 amino acids. Trimming stripped 3 bases from V and 2 bases from J, with 8 bases between. The CDR3 DNA reads as TGTGCCAGCAGCTGGAGGGTACAAGAGACCCAGTACTTC. This sequence encodes CASSWRVQETQYF.

The rearrangement links TRBV7-9 to TRBJ2-6; possible D gene TRBD1, 6 bases. The CDR3 has 13 residues. Looked up from germline, CDR1 is SEHNR and CDR2 is FQNEAQ (reference sequence). V shed 5 bases and J shed 10 bases, with 12 bases lying between them. The CDR3: CASSPQGPNVLTF. CDR3 nucleotide sequence: TGTGCCAGCAGCCCGCAGGGGCCGAACGTCCTGACTTTC.

The chain combines TRBV2 with TRBJ1-1, with D perhaps matching TRBD1 (5 bases). Deletions cut 6 bases from V and 5 bases from J, with 16 bases between. The CDR3 has 14 residues. Germline CDR1 is SNHLY and CDR2 is FYNNEI. The DNA for the CDR3 is TGTGCCAGCAGCGTCGACAGCCGAACGACTGAAGCTTTCTTT. Amino acids: CASSVDSRTTEAFF.

The CDR3 here is CASSPGLAGAGGEQFF. DNA of the CDR3: TGTGCCAGCAGCCCAGGACTAGCGGGAGCGGGTGGTGAGCAGTTCTTC. This chain connects TRBV7-2 to TRBJ2-1, with TRBD2 matching 13 bases. V dropped 5 bases and J dropped 9; count of bases not matched to a gene: 10. The V gene's germline CDR1 is SGHTA and CDR2 FQGNSA. This CDR3 region has 16 residues.

This chain connects TRBV9 to TRBJ2-2, with D possibly TRBD2 on 6 matching bases. This CDR3 has 17 amino acids. With 2 bases removed from V and 4 bases from J, the gap between germline ends came to 18 bases. Germline V gene lookup returns CDR1 SGDLS and CDR2 YYNGEE. CDR3 nucleotides: TGTGCCAGCAGCGTGAGGACGGGCAGAGCGGGCACCGGGGAGCTGTTTTTT. Protein sequence: CASSVRTGRAGTGELFF. Variable domain in full (rest from reference TRBV9 and TRBJ2-2): DSGVTQTPKHLITATGQRVTLRCSPRSGDLSVYWYQQSLDQGLQFLIQYYNGEERAKGNILERFSAQQFPDLHSELNLSSLELGDSALYFCASSVRTGRAGTGELFFGEGSRLTVL.

The chain carries TRBV7-9 and TRBJ2-1; 8 bases map to TRBD1. The CDR3 sequence is 14 residues long. The trim removed 5 bases at V and 1 base at J, leaving 1 base unmatched. The V gene's germline CDR1 is SEHNR and CDR2 FQNEAQ (reference sequence). CDR3: CASSRDRSYNEQFF. The CDR3 DNA reads as TGTGCCAGCAGCCGGGACAGGTCCTACAATGAGCAGTTCTTC.

This clone appeared once. The CDR3 DNA is TGTGCCAGCAGCTTGGATACGGGACTAAGGTCGACCCAGTACTTC. This encodes CASSLDTGLRSTQYF. The chain carries TRBV5-4 and TRBJ2-5; 7 bases match TRBD2. This CDR3 spans 15 amino acids. Per germline, CDR1 SGHNT and CDR2 YYREEE (reference sequence). Trimming at V came to 0 bases and at J to 7 bases, leaving 9 bases not matched to a gene. The variable domain in full, completed from reference TRBV5-4 and TRBJ2-5, reads ETGVTQSPTHLIKTRGQQVTLRCSSQSGHNTVSWYQQALGQGPQFIFQYYREEENGRGNFPPRFSGLQFPNYSSELNVNALELDDSALYLCASSLDTGLRSTQYFGPGTRLLVL.

V gene TRBV7-2 combines with J gene TRBJ1-1, with 12 bases lining up with TRBD1. The length of the CDR3 is 15 residues. The V segment lost 3 bases and the J segment 1 base; nucleotides outside the gene matches: 0. CDR1 and CDR2 from the germline V gene are SGHTA and FQGNSA. CDR3 protein: CASSLGQGANTEAFF. The DNA of the CDR3 is TGTGCCAGCAGCTTGGGACAGGGGGCGAACACTGAAGCTTTCTTT.

The CDR3 DNA sequence: TGTGCCAGCAGCTTAGGTCACAGGGGGGTGACAGATACGCAGTATTTT. Translated, it gives CASSLGHRGVTDTQYF. The chain employs TRBV7-2 and TRBJ2-3; 8 bases fit TRBD1. The CDR3 is 16 residues long. Germline assignment: CDR1 SGHTA and CDR2 FQGNSA. J lost 3 bases, V lost 1 base, and 6 bases had no gene match.

The CDR3 DNA follows: TGTGCCAGCAGCTTAGGCCCACAGATCGAGCAGTACGTC. Translation: CASSLGPQIEQYV. V gene TRBV11-2 combines with J gene TRBJ2-7; no definite D call. V dropped 1 base and J dropped 6 bases, with 10 bases sitting between them. The CDR3 contains 13 residues. Germline lookup yields CDR1 SGHAT and CDR2 FQNNGV.

This clone was seen a single time. This chain joins TRBV9 and TRBJ1-1; D possibly corresponds to TRBD1 (5 bases). This CDR3 comprises 16 residues. V was clipped by 0 bases and J by 0 bases, with 12 bases between them. Germline values: CDR1 SGDLS, CDR2 YYNGEE. The CDR3 here is CASSVVAGSLNTEAFF. The CDR3 region has the DNA TGTGCCAGCAGCGTAGTGGCAGGGTCGTTGAACACTGAAGCTTTCTTT.

The rearrangement joins TRBV7-2 to TRBJ1-4; D not certain. The CDR3 extends over 17 amino acids. V lost 4 bases to trimming and J lost 0 bases, with 15 bases between them. Germline assignment: CDR1 SGHTA and CDR2 FQGNSA. For the CDR3, the DNA is TGTGCCAGCAGCTCCCGGACGGGGAGATCAACTAATGAAAAACTGTTTTTT. Translated, it gives CASSSRTGRSTNEKLFF.

This rearrangement joins TRBV11-3 to TRBJ1-3; TRBD1 aligns across 7 bases. The trim removed 5 bases at V and 0 bases at J, leaving 4 bases unmatched. Germline V gives CDR1 SGHNT, CDR2 YENEEA. The length of the CDR3 is 15 residues. This chain's CDR3 is CASSVNRGSGNTIYF. The CDR3 DNA reads as TGTGCCAGCAGCGTAAACAGGGGCTCTGGAAACACCATATATTTT.

The chain uses TRBV7-8 and TRBJ2-1, with a possible D match to TRBD2 (6 bases). This CDR3 spans 17 amino acids. Germline CDR1 and CDR2: SGHVS and FQNEAQ. V lost 7 bases to trimming and J lost 4 bases, with 23 bases between them. The CDR3 is CASTLRRVGYQYNEQFF. As DNA, the CDR3 is TGTGCCAGCACCCTTAGGAGGGTAGGGTACCAGTACAATGAGCAGTTCTTC.

The chain uses TRBV18 and TRBJ2-3, with 9 bases that match TRBD1. J lost 5 bases, V lost 1 base, and 7 bases had no gene match. In germline, CDR1 is KGHSH, CDR2 LQKENI. The CDR3 extends over 16 amino acids. The CDR3 protein is CASSPRGQGFEDTQYF. The CDR3 bases are TGTGCCAGCTCACCACGGGGACAGGGTTTTGAAGATACGCAGTATTTT.

This clone has more than one count but fewer than ten. The chain employs TRBV4-1 and TRBJ1-5; D uncertain. Germline CDR1 is MGHRA and CDR2 is YSYEKL. V was cut by 0 bases and J by 6 bases, with 6 bases left in between. This CDR3 contains 13 residues. This CDR3 reads CASSQDRGQPQHF. The CDR3 DNA is TGCGCCAGCAGCCAAGATCGGGGTCAGCCCCAGCATTTT.

This chain joins TRBV25-1 and TRBJ2-7; a weak D match, TRBD1 (5 bases). V dropped 2 bases and J dropped 6 bases, with 14 bases sitting between them. Germline V gives CDR1 MGHDK, CDR2 SYGVNS. The CDR3 totals 14 residues. The CDR3 reads CASSENRRDAEQYF. DNA for the CDR3: TGTGCCAGCAGTGAAAACCGCAGGGATGCCGAGCAGTACTTC.

The gene calls are TRBV25-1 and TRBJ2-5; tentative D call: TRBD1 (5 bases). Trimming took 8 bases from V and 3 from J, leaving 13 bases between them. The germline gives CDR1 MGHDK, CDR2 SYGVNS. The CDR3 runs 13 residues. For the CDR3, the DNA is TGTGCCAGCTCATCAAGGGGAAAAGAGACCCAGTACTTC. Its protein product is CASSSRGKETQYF.

The rearrangement joins TRBV19 to TRBJ2-1, with D unresolved. There are 15 residues in the CDR3. The germline V gene encodes CDR1 LNHDA and CDR2 SQIVND (reference sequence). The ends were cut back, 3 bases at V and 0 bases at J, with 9 bases in the middle. CDR3 sequence (DNA): TGTGCCAGTAGTATGGGCAAGAGCTCCTACAATGAGCAGTTCTTC. Encoded protein: CASSMGKSSYNEQFF.